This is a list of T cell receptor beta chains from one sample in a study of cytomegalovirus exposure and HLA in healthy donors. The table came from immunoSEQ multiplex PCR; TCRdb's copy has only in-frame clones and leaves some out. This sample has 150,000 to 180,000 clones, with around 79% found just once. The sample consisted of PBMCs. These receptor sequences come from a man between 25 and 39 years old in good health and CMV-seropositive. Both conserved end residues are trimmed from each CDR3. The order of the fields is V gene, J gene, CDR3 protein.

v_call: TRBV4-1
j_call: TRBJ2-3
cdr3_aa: ASSQDRNRGASTDTQY

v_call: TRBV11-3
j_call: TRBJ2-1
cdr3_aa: ASLPGLSYNEQF

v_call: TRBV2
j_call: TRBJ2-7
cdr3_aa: ASSDSVRLYEQY

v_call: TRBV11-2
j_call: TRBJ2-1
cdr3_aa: ASSPPRDRVYNEQF

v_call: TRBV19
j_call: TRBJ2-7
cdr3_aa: ASSIGTGGYEQY

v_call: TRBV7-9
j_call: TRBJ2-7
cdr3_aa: ASSLARTGDEQY

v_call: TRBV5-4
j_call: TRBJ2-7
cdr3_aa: ASSGGGLDYEQY

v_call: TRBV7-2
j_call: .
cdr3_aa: ASSPVGGGYEQY

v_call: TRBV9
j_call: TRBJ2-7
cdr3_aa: ASSVDLAASSYEQY

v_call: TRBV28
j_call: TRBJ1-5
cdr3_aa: ASSSGSGNQPQH

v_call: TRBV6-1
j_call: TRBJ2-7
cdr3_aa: ASSEYPAGTSYEQY

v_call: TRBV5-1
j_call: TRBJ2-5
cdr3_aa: ASSKDRAGETQY

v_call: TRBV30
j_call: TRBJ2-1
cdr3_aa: AWRPPGGPHHSEQF

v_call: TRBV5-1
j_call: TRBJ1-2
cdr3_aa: ASSLKAQANYGYT

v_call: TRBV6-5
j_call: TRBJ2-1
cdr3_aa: ASTGLAGHNEQF

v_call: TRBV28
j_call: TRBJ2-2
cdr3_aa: ASSGGMNTGELF

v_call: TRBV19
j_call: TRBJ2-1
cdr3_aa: ASSTLRQGNEQF

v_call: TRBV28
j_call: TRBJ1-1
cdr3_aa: ASSLAGGAKTEAF

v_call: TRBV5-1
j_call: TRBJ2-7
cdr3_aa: ASRQEISAYEQY

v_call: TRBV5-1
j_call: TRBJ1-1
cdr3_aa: ASSLEQANTEAF

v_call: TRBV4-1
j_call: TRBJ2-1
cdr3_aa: ASSQDPALSYNEQF

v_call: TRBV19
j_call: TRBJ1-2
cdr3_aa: ASSIGPDYGYT

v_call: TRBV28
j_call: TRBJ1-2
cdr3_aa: ASSHGTAISNYGYT

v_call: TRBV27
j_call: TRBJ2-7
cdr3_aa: ASSAWTSRLNSYEQY

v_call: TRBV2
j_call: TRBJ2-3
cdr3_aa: ASSPRTSGGRGTDTQY

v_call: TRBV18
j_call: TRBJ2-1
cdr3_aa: ASSSGTSGGDEQF

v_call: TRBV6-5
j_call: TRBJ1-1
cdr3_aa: ASSYRDRVPEAF

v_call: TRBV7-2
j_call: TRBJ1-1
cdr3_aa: ASSFAVEAF

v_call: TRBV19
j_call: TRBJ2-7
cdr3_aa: ASSKATFGTAKY

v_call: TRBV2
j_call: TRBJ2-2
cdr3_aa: ASRIGQAGELF

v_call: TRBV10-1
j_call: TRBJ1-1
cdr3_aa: ASSPGQNTEAF

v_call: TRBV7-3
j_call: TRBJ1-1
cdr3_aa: ASSFTGGEAF

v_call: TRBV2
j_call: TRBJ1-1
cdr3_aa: ASSQGALNTEAF